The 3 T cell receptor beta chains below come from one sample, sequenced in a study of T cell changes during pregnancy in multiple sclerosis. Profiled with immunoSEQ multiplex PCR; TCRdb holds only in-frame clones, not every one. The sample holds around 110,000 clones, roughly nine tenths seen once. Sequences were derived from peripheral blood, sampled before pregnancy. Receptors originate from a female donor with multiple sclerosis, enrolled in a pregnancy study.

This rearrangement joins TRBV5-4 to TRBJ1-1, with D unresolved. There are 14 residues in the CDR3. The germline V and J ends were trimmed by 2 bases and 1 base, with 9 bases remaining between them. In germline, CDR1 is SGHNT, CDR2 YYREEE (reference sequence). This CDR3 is CASSLGRGNTEAFF. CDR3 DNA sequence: TGTGCCAGCAGCTTAGGCCGGGGGAACACTGAAGCTTTCTTT.

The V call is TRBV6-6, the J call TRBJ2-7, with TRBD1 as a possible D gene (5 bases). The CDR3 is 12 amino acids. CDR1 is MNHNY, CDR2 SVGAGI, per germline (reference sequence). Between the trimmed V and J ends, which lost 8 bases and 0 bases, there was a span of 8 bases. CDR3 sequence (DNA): TGTGCCAGCCTCGACAGCTCCTACGAGCAGTACTTC. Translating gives CASLDSSYEQYF.

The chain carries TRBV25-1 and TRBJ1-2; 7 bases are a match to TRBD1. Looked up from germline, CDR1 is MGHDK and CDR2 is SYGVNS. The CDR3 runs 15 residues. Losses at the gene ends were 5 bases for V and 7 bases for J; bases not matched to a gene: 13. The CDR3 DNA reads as TGTGCCAGCAGTAACCGGGACAGTATTCTTTCTGGCTACACCTTC. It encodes CASSNRDSILSGYTF.